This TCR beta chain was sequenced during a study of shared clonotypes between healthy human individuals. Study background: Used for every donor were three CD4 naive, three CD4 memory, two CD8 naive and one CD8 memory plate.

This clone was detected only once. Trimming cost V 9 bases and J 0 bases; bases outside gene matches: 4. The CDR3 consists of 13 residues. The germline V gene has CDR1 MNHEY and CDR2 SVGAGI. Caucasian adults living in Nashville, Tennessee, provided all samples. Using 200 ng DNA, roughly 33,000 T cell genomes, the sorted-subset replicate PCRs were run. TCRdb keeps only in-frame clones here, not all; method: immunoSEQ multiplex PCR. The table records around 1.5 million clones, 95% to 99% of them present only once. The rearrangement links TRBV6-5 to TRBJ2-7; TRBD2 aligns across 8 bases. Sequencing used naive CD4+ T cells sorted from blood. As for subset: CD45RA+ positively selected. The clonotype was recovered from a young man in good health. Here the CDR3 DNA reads TGTGCCAGTAAGCGGGGGAGCTCCTACGAGCAGTACTTC. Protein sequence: CASKRGSSYEQYF.